This T cell receptor beta chain was observed in a study of cytomegalovirus exposure and HLA in healthy donors. Overall study context: One earlier analysis, a look at approximately 180 million T cells, found fewer than 140 million unique TCR beta sequences. Findings and limits, study-wide: It was reported in a later analysis that an Asian-associated ancestry cluster showed fewer N-insertions than the approximately 670-donor mean. In an earlier analysis, most TCR beta V segments were productive about 87% or about 30% of the time.

Details on this clone: The antigen is undetermined.

The donors (healthy individuals) were bone marrow donors. CDR1 is MRHNA and CDR2 is SNTAGT in the germline V gene. The CDR3 has 20 residues. V gave up 0 bases and J gave up 3 bases, with 26 bases separating them. PCR amplification relied on 60 Vbeta primers (plus 13 Jbeta primers). Some clones are missing from TCRdb's copy, which holds only in-frame ones; the method was immunoSEQ multiplex PCR. The sample carries about 200,000 clones, 65% to 90% recorded once. The sequenced sample consisted of PBMCs. V usage is TRBV6-4 and J usage is TRBJ1-1, with D possibly matching TRBD1 (5 bases). The TCR originated in a girl under 18 in good health and CMV-seronegative. CDR3 DNA: TGTGCCAGCAGTGACTCGAAATTAGTCGGACACATGAGCCCTCACACTGAAGCTTTCTTT. Its translation is CASSDSKLVGHMSPHTEAFF.